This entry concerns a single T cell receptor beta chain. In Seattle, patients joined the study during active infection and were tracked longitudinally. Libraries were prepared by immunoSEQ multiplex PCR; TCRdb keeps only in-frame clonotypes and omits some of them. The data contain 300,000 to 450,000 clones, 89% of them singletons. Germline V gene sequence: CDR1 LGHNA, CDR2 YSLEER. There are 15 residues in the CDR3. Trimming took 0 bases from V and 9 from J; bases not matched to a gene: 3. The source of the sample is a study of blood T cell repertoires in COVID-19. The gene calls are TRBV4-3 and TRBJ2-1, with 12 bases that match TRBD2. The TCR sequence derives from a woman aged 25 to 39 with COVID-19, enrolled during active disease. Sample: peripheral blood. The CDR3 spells CASSQELAGGREQFF. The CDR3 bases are TGCGCCAGCAGCCAAGAGCTAGCGGGGGGGCGTGAGCAGTTCTTC.